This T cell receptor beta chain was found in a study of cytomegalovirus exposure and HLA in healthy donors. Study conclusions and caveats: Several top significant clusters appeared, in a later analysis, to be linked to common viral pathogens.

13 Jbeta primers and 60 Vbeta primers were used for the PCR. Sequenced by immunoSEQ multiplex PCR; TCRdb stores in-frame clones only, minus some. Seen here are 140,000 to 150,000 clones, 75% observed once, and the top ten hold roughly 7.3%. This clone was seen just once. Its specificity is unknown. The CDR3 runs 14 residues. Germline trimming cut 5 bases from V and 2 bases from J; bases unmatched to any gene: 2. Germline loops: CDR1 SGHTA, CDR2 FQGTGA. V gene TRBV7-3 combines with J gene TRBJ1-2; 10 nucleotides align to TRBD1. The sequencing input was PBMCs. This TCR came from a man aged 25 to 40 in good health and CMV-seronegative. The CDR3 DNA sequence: TGTGCCAGCAGCCCGGACAGGGGGAACTATGGCTACACCTTC. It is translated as CASSPDRGNYGYTF.